Below are 8 T cell receptor beta chains sequenced from a single sample in a study of T-cell reconstitution after alpha-beta-depleted transplantation in children. Construction of the TCRbeta library involved unique molecular identifiers. TCRdb processed the PCR reads anew with MiXCR; each CDR3 protein has one entry. Counted here are roughly 300,000 distinct CDR3 sequences, 9.9% occurring once; the ten biggest clones make up 10%. The source was PBMCs from the stem cell graft donor, collected from the stem cell graft. These receptors came from a human donor who donated a stem cell graft to a child with SCID.

V and J are TRBV12-3 or TRBV12-4 and TRBJ1-4; 8 nucleotides agree with TRBD1. The CDR3 contains 12 residues. V lost 1 base to trimming and J lost 16 bases; unmatched junction nucleotides: 5. The CDR3 reads CASSLDIGQGFF. The CDR3 region has the DNA TGTGCCAGCAGTTTAGATATTGGACAGGGGTTTTTT.

This clonotype has a count of ten or more. The gene calls are TRBV7-2 and TRBJ2-5; D is unresolved. This CDR3 is built from 12 residues. Trimming removed 5 bases from V and 3 bases from J, with 7 bases in between. Germline values: CDR1 SGHTA, CDR2 FQGNSA. CDR3 sequence reads: CASSTVEETQYF. The CDR3 nucleotides are TGTGCCAGCAGCACCGTGGAAGAGACCCAGTACTTC.

This clonotype was seen a handful of times. The chain carries TRBV15 and TRBJ2-7, with 7 bases aligning to TRBD2. This CDR3 has 15 residues. CDR1 is LNHNV, CDR2 YYDKDF, per germline (reference sequence). V trimming: 0 bases; J trimming: 2 bases; junction bases outside the gene matches: 4. The CDR3 sequence is CATSRDLGGTYEQYF. CDR3 in DNA: TGTGCCACCAGCAGAGATCTGGGGGGGACCTACGAGCAGTACTTC.

The sample holds many counts of this clonotype. The V gene is TRBV7-2, the J gene TRBJ1-2; 7 nucleotides line up with TRBD1. Trimming took 5 bases from V and 4 from J; bases not matched to a gene: 4. The germline V gene encodes CDR1 SGHTA and CDR2 FQGNSA. The CDR3 spans 13 residues. The CDR3 region is CASSQTGTYGYTF. The CDR3 DNA is TGTGCCAGCAGCCAGACAGGGACCTATGGCTACACCTTC.

A few counts support this clonotype. The chain couples TRBV7-9 to TRBJ2-7; D call uncertain. Germline V CDR1 and CDR2: SEHNR, FQNEAQ (reference sequence). CDR3 length equals 14 residues. Trimming removed 2 bases from V and 0 bases from J, with 8 bases in between. In nucleotides, the CDR3 is TGTGCCAGCAGCTTACAGGCACACTCCTACGAGCAGTACTTC. It yields the protein CASSLQAHSYEQYF.

This clonotype was counted at least ten times. The rearrangement joins TRBV4-1 to TRBJ2-1; D possibly corresponds to TRBD2 (5 bases). This CDR3 is 15 amino acids long. V was clipped by 4 bases and J by 2 bases, with 12 bases between them. In germline, CDR1 is MGHRA, CDR2 YSYEKL. The chain's CDR3 is CASSPGFGPYNEQFF. In DNA form, the CDR3 reads TGCGCCAGCAGCCCGGGGTTCGGGCCCTACAATGAGCAGTTCTTC.

A few counts support this clonotype. The chain couples TRBV29-1 to TRBJ2-2, with D hard to call. V was trimmed by 4 bases and J by 0 bases, leaving 6 bases between them. Germline-derived CDR1 and CDR2 are SQVTM and ANQGSEA. The CDR3 length is 13 residues. For the CDR3, the DNA is TGCAGCGTTGTAACCTCGAACACCGGGGAGCTGTTTTTT. Protein product: CSVVTSNTGELFF.

The J gene is TRBJ2-5, the V gene TRBV20-1; no clear D. This CDR3 has 13 residues. Per the germline V gene, CDR1 is DFQATT and CDR2 is SNEGSKA (reference sequence). V lost 0 bases to trimming and J lost 5 bases, with 10 bases between them. The CDR3 DNA is TGCAGTGCTAGAGACTGGGTAGTTGAGACCCAGTACTTC. Translated, it gives CSARDWVVETQYF.